A selection of T cell receptor beta chains follows, all from one sample in a study of T cell clonotyping in hematopoietic cell transplantation. Using immunoSEQ multiplex PCR, the repertoire was profiled, and TCRdb retains in-frame clones only, with some absent. The top ten hold roughly 14% of the sample, which has more than 9,500 clones, 65% to 80% seen once. The material sequenced was peripheral blood mononuclear cells, taken 180 days after allogeneic stem cell transplant. These receptor sequences come from a male patient between 55 and 70 years old who had an allogeneic stem cell transplant from an unrelated donor, so the T cells may come from the graft donor. Some clones in this sample may be carry-over from other donors' samples. The CDR3 runs from the conserved cysteine through the conserved F or W. The order of the fields is CDR3 length, J gene, D gene, clone size, V gene, CDR3 DNA, CDR3 protein. The D gene is left open where the match is weak. Some rows have no size entry. The others give once, few or many, or a class for an expanded clone.

len: 14; j_gene: TRBJ2-7; d_gene: TRBD1; abundance: .; v_gene: TRBV15; CDR3nt: TGTGCCACCAGCAGCCGACAGGGCCTCTACGAGCAGTACTTC; CDR3aa: CATSSRQGLYEQYF
len: 14; j_gene: TRBJ1-1; d_gene: .; abundance: .; v_gene: TRBV5-1; CDR3nt: TGCGCCAGCAGCTTGGACACTCTGAACACTGAAGCTTTCTTT; CDR3aa: CASSLDTLNTEAFF
len: 18; j_gene: TRBJ2-7; d_gene: .; abundance: .; v_gene: TRBV19; CDR3nt: TGTGCCAGTAGTATTATGCCAGGGGGGCTGACGGACTCCTACGAGCAGTACTTC; CDR3aa: CASSIMPGGLTDSYEQYF
len: 13; j_gene: TRBJ2-7; d_gene: TRBD1; abundance: .; v_gene: TRBV29-1; CDR3nt: TGCAGCGTTGAAGGCAGGGGGCCCCACGAGCAGTACTTC; CDR3aa: CSVEGRGPHEQYF
len: 14; j_gene: TRBJ1-4; d_gene: .; abundance: .; v_gene: TRBV10-3; CDR3nt: TGTGCCATCAGTCTTGAGAGGGTTGGTGAAAAACTGTTTTTT; CDR3aa: CAISLERVGEKLFF
len: 15; j_gene: TRBJ2-3; d_gene: .; abundance: .; v_gene: TRBV6-5; CDR3nt: TGTGCCACCAGTTCAGGGGGGGCTAGCACAGATACGCAGTATTTT; CDR3aa: CATSSGGASTDTQYF
len: 15; j_gene: TRBJ2-5; d_gene: .; abundance: .; v_gene: TRBV6-5; CDR3nt: TGTGCCAGCAGTTCCCTCTTAGGGGCAGGAGAGACCCAGTACTTC; CDR3aa: CASSSLLGAGETQYF
len: 16; j_gene: TRBJ2-5; d_gene: TRBD2; abundance: .; v_gene: TRBV5-1; CDR3nt: TGCGCCAGCAGCCCGGGACTAGCGGGAGGGCAAGAGACCCAGTACTTC; CDR3aa: CASSPGLAGGQETQYF
len: 11; j_gene: TRBJ2-7; d_gene: .; abundance: .; v_gene: TRBV29-1; CDR3nt: TGCAGCGTTGCCGAAGTTTACGAGCAGTACTTC; CDR3aa: CSVAEVYEQYF
len: 15; j_gene: TRBJ1-6; d_gene: .; abundance: .; v_gene: TRBV25-1; CDR3nt: TGTGCCAGCAGTGAATTGGGACCCCTTCGTTCACCCCTCCACTTT; CDR3aa: CASSELGPLRSPLHF
len: 17; j_gene: TRBJ2-7; d_gene: TRBD2; abundance: once; v_gene: TRBV2; CDR3nt: TGTGCCAGCAGTGAATTTTTCGGGGGGACGGTCTCCTACGAGCAGTACTTC; CDR3aa: CASSEFFGGTVSYEQYF
len: 14; j_gene: TRBJ2-2; d_gene: TRBD1; abundance: .; v_gene: TRBV25-1; CDR3nt: TGTGCCAGCAGTGGACAGACAGGGCCCGGGGAGCTGTTTTTT; CDR3aa: CASSGQTGPGELFF
len: 14; j_gene: TRBJ1-2; d_gene: .; abundance: .; v_gene: TRBV7-2; CDR3nt: TGTGCCAGCACCTCTTGGGCAGGGAACTATGGCTACACCTTC; CDR3aa: CASTSWAGNYGYTF
len: 13; j_gene: TRBJ1-5; d_gene: .; abundance: .; v_gene: TRBV6-5; CDR3nt: TGTGCCAGCAGTTATAGGTTGGATCGGCCCCAGCATTTT; CDR3aa: CASSYRLDRPQHF
len: 16; j_gene: TRBJ2-6; d_gene: .; abundance: .; v_gene: TRBV7-3; CDR3nt: TGTGCCACCCGGTTAGGGGGTCACTCTGGGGCCAACGTCCTGACTTTC; CDR3aa: CATRLGGHSGANVLTF
len: 13; j_gene: TRBJ2-7; d_gene: TRBD2; abundance: few; v_gene: TRBV6-5; CDR3nt: TGTGCCTCCCTGGGAGCGGGAGTCGGCGAGCAGTACTTC; CDR3aa: CASLGAGVGEQYF
len: 15; j_gene: TRBJ2-2; d_gene: TRBD1; abundance: .; v_gene: TRBV29-1; CDR3nt: TGCAGCGTTTATTGGACAGGGAGCAACACTGGGGAGCTGTTTTTT; CDR3aa: CSVYWTGSNTGELFF
len: 14; j_gene: TRBJ2-5; d_gene: .; abundance: .; v_gene: TRBV7-6; CDR3nt: TGTGCCAGCAGCCAAGGACAGCCGGAAGAGACCCAGTACTTC; CDR3aa: CASSQGQPEETQYF
len: 16; j_gene: TRBJ2-7; d_gene: TRBD2; abundance: few; v_gene: TRBV5-6; CDR3nt: TGTGCCAGCAGCTTGGGAGAGGGAGGGCATGCCTACGAGCAGTACTTC; CDR3aa: CASSLGEGGHAYEQYF
len: 14; j_gene: TRBJ1-6; d_gene: TRBD1; abundance: .; v_gene: TRBV7-9; CDR3nt: TGTGCCAGCAGCTTTCAGAGACAGGGGACACCCCTCCACTTT; CDR3aa: CASSFQRQGTPLHF
len: 14; j_gene: TRBJ2-7; d_gene: .; abundance: .; v_gene: TRBV6-5; CDR3nt: TGTGCCAGCAGCTTAAGACCTAGCTTTAACGAGCAGTACTTC; CDR3aa: CASSLRPSFNEQYF
len: 13; j_gene: TRBJ2-3; d_gene: .; abundance: .; v_gene: TRBV6-5; CDR3nt: TGTGCCAGCAGTTATGGAAGCACAGATACGCAGTATTTT; CDR3aa: CASSYGSTDTQYF
len: 14; j_gene: TRBJ2-5; d_gene: .; abundance: .; v_gene: TRBV7-6; CDR3nt: TGTGCCAGCAGCCCCGTGAGGATTCAAGAGACCCAGTACTTC; CDR3aa: CASSPVRIQETQYF